The 20 T cell receptor beta chains presented below share a single source sample, sequenced in a study of cytomegalovirus exposure and HLA in healthy donors. The PCR used 60 Vbeta and 13 Jbeta primers. The protocol was immunoSEQ multiplex PCR, while the TCRdb copy is restricted to in-frame clones and leaves out a portion. Of under 130,000 clones detected, over 65% appear once; the ten largest clones hold around 8.8%. The sample taken for sequencing was PBMCs. These receptors originate from a man aged 40-50 years in good health and CMV-seropositive.

The rearrangement links TRBV29-1 to TRBJ1-4; a weak D match, TRBD1 (5 bases). This CDR3 is 14 amino acids long. Germline V gene lookup returns CDR1 SQVTM and CDR2 ANQGSEA. Between the trimmed V and J ends, which lost 4 bases and 0 bases, there was a span of 9 bases. The chain's CDR3 is CSVADSATNEKLFF. CDR3 DNA sequence: TGCAGCGTTGCCGACAGTGCAACTAATGAAAAACTGTTTTTT.

This chain connects TRBV19 to TRBJ2-6; D perhaps matches TRBD1 (7 bases). Germline-derived CDR1 and CDR2 are LNHDA and SQIVND (reference sequence). The CDR3 is 21 amino acids. The V gene lost 1 base and the J gene lost 0 bases, with 22 bases spanning the gap. The CDR3 loop is CASSIGSLQGGLLSGANVLTF. CDR3 DNA: TGTGCCAGTAGTATAGGATCCCTGCAGGGGGGACTCCTCTCTGGGGCCAACGTCCTGACTTTC.

The CDR3 DNA follows: TGTGCCAGCAGCTCGCGCTCACTAGCGGGCTACGAGCAGTACTTC. Its translation: CASSSRSLAGYEQYF. The chain links TRBV11-2 to TRBJ2-7; 9 positions agree with TRBD2. With V trimmed by 4 bases and J by 3 bases, 7 bases remained unmatched. The CDR3 has 15 residues. CDR1 is SGHAT and CDR2 is FQNNGV in the germline V gene.

In its sample, this clone was seen once. The V gene is TRBV13, the J gene TRBJ2-1; possibly TRBD1 for D (10 bases). CDR3 length: 18 residues. Trimming took 6 bases from V and 6 from J, leaving 27 bases between them. The V gene's germline CDR1 is PRHDT and CDR2 FYEKMQ (reference sequence). CDR3 protein: CASSPPAGGTGARNEQFF. The DNA of the CDR3 is TGTGCCAGCAGTCCGCCCGCGGGAGGGACAGGGGCTCGCAATGAGCAGTTCTTC. Combining the CDR3 with reference TRBV13 and TRBJ2-1 gives the whole variable domain AAGVIQSPRHLIKEKRETATLKCYPIPRHDTVYWYQQGPGQDPQFLISFYEKMQSDKGSIPDRFSAQQFSDYHSELNMSSLELGDSALYFCASSPPAGGTGARNEQFFGPGTRLTVL.

In this sample, this clone turned up a few times. The chain recombines TRBV5-4 with TRBJ1-4; 8 positions match TRBD1. CDR1 is SGHNT and CDR2 is YYREEE in the germline V gene (reference sequence). The V gene end was trimmed by 4 bases and the J gene end by 2 bases; junction bases not matched to a gene: 7. The CDR3 is made up of 16 amino acids. CDR3 residues: CASSRGQGLTNEKLFF. In nucleotides, the CDR3 is TGTGCCAGCAGCCGCGGACAGGGATTGACTAATGAAAAACTGTTTTTT.

This clone was detected only a few times. The chain joins TRBV4-1 to TRBJ2-1; 11 nucleotides agree with TRBD1. This CDR3 is 16 amino acids long. V lost 3 bases to trimming and J lost 9 bases; unmatched junction nucleotides: 10. Looked up from germline, CDR1 is MGHRA and CDR2 is YSYEKL. The DNA for the CDR3 is TGCGCCAGCAGCCAGGGTCCAGGACAGGGGGCAAGTGAGCAGTTCTTC. It translates to CASSQGPGQGASEQFF.

V usage is TRBV11-2 and J usage is TRBJ2-1, with a tentative D call TRBD1 (6 bases). Germline CDR1 is SGHAT and CDR2 is FQNNGV. Trimming took off 1 base at V and 3 bases at J, with 10 bases between the two ends. This CDR3 is 15 amino acids long. CDR3 sequence: CASSLGGTLYNEQFF. The CDR3 nucleotides read TGTGCCAGCAGCTTAGGGGGGACACTCTACAATGAGCAGTTCTTC.

This clone appeared once. V gene TRBV4-1 combines with J gene TRBJ2-7, with a possible D match to TRBD2 (6 bases). Germline CDR1 MGHRA, CDR2 YSYEKL. V gave up 1 base and J gave up 7 bases, with 17 bases separating them. The CDR3 spans 15 residues. In DNA, the CDR3 is TGCGCCAGCAGCCAAGTGGGGACTGCGACGTGGGAGCAGTACTTC. Translation: CASSQVGTATWEQYF.

J is TRBJ2-1 and V is TRBV27, with a possible D match to TRBD2 (5 bases). The CDR3 has 15 amino acids. Germline-derived CDR1 and CDR2 are MNHEY and SMNVEV (reference sequence). V lost 10 bases, J lost 0 bases, and 16 bases lay in between. The CDR3 protein is CATKLLGSSYNEQFF. CDR3 in DNA: TGTGCCACCAAGTTGTTAGGGAGCTCCTACAATGAGCAGTTCTTC.

The chain joins TRBV7-2 to TRBJ1-6, with 8 bases matching TRBD1. The J segment lost 7 bases and the V segment lost 6 bases, leaving 5 bases of the junction unmatched. The CDR3 has 14 amino acids. The germline V gene encodes CDR1 SGHTA and CDR2 FQGNSA. The chain's CDR3 is CASSVGQANSPLHF. The DNA of the CDR3 is TGTGCCAGCAGTGTGGGACAGGCGAATTCACCCCTCCACTTT.

The V and J genes are TRBV30 and TRBJ2-2; D gene unclear. V was pared by 0 bases and J by 9 bases, with 11 bases between. This CDR3 region has 13 residues. Germline CDR1 GTSNPN, CDR2 SVGIG (reference sequence). The CDR3 sequence: CAWSVRGDRELFF. The CDR3 nucleotides are TGTGCCTGGAGTGTACGTGGAGACCGGGAGCTGTTTTTT.

The chain joins TRBV7-3 to TRBJ2-1; D gene uncertain. Per germline, CDR1 SGHTA and CDR2 FQGTGA. The CDR3 sequence is 15 residues long. Deletions cut 0 bases from V and 4 bases from J, with 10 bases between. DNA of the CDR3: TGTGCCAGCAGCTTAACAGTTAACAGTTACAATGAGCAGTTCTTC. Translation: CASSLTVNSYNEQFF.

The J gene is TRBJ1-5, the V gene TRBV9, with D perhaps matching TRBD1 (5 bases). This CDR3 is 14 amino acids long. The V gene's germline CDR1 is SGDLS and CDR2 YYNGEE. Trimming stripped 3 bases from V and 4 bases from J, with 11 bases between. As DNA, the CDR3 is TGTGCCAGCAGCGCCTGGGACTCAAATCAGCCCCAGCATTTT. It yields the protein CASSAWDSNQPQHF. The full variable domain, with the rest looked up from reference TRBV9 and TRBJ1-5, is DSGVTQTPKHLITATGQRVTLRCSPRSGDLSVYWYQQSLDQGLQFLIQYYNGEERAKGNILERFSAQQFPDLHSELNLSSLELGDSALYFCASSAWDSNQPQHFGDGTRLSIL.

This clone showed up just a few times. The rearrangement uses TRBV28 and TRBJ2-7; the D gene is possibly TRBD1 (6 bases). Germline CDR1 is MDHEN and CDR2 is SYDVKM. The CDR3 has 17 amino acids. Trimming pared 5 bases from V and 2 bases from J, leaving 22 bases between. CDR3 loop: CASSPYPSRGTTYEQYF. The CDR3 DNA reads as TGTGCCAGCAGTCCTTATCCCTCCAGGGGTACAACCTACGAGCAGTACTTC.

The rearrangement links TRBV10-3 to TRBJ1-2, with 7 bases lining up with TRBD1. Germline V gene lookup returns CDR1 ENHRY and CDR2 SYGVKD. V lost 9 bases, J lost 5 bases, and 21 bases stayed unmatched. This CDR3 is 17 amino acids long. CDR3 coding DNA: TGTGCCATGCAAACGAATGCAGGGGGACGCCACCATTATGGCTACACCTTC. Residues: CAMQTNAGGRHHYGYTF.

The J gene is TRBJ2-1, the V gene TRBV21-1; TRBD2, the table's D call, lacks a check against the DNA. TRBV21-1 is termed a pseudogene. This CDR3 is built from 17 residues. In nucleotides, the CDR3 is TGTGCCAGCAGCGGCCTGACCTCGGGACTAGAAGGGAATGAGCAGTTCTTC. Encoded protein: CASSGLTSGLEGNEQFF.

In this sample, this clone turned up a few times. Other DNA sequences of this sample code for an identical CDR3. The J gene is TRBJ1-1, the V gene TRBV7-9; D remains unclear. This CDR3 region has 13 residues. V lost 1 base and J lost 4, with 7 bases in between. Germline V CDR1 and CDR2: SEHNR, FQNEAQ (reference sequence). The CDR3 DNA reads as TGTGCCAGCAGCTTAGTGACTGGCACTGAAGCTTTCTTT. As protein: CASSLVTGTEAFF.

In its sample, this clone was seen a few times. J is TRBJ2-7 and V is TRBV19; the D gene is possibly TRBD1 (5 bases). V was pared by 5 bases and J by 0 bases, with 14 bases between. CDR1 and CDR2 from the germline V gene are LNHDA and SQIVND (reference sequence). The CDR3 sequence is 15 residues long. This CDR3 reads CASSLSETVSYEQYF. In nucleotides, the CDR3 is TGTGCCAGTAGTCTTTCCGAGACAGTCTCCTACGAGCAGTACTTC.

This chain joins TRBV5-4 and TRBJ2-5, with D tentatively TRBD1 (5 bases). The CDR3 sequence is 14 residues long. Germline CDR1 SGHNT, CDR2 YYREEE (reference sequence). V lost 4 bases and J 4 bases, leaving 14 bases between the germline ends. The CDR3 here is CASSAPGGAETQYF. CDR3 sequence (DNA): TGTGCCAGCAGCGCACCGGGTGGGGCAGAGACCCAGTACTTC.

This clone turned up a few times. The chain carries TRBV2 and TRBJ2-3, with a possible D match to TRBD1 (5 bases). Germline loops: CDR1 SNHLY, CDR2 FYNNEI. The CDR3 runs 12 residues. With 11 bases removed from V and 6 bases from J, the gap between germline ends came to 15 bases. CDR3 sequence reads: CALRAVGDTQYF. The CDR3 nucleotides read TGTGCCCTCAGGGCGGTTGGTGATACGCAGTATTTT.